These 27 T cell receptor beta chains came from one sample sequenced in a study of control samples from healthy donors and cancer patients. Generated by immunoSEQ multiplex PCR, the TCRdb table keeps only in-frame clones and is missing some. The data contain some 3,000 clones, approximately 94% of them singletons. What was sequenced was PBMCs. The receptors were sampled from a man in his 70s with lung cancer.

This clone is large (0.1 to 1%) in the sample. The chain uses TRBV6-5 and TRBJ2-2; D unclear. The V end was cut by 4 bases, the J end by 9 bases, with 15 bases between. CDR3 length: 14 residues. The germline V gene encodes CDR1 MNHEY and CDR2 SVGAGI. The CDR3 DNA sequence: TGTGCCAGCAGTTTCGACATTGCCCCCCGGGAGCTGTTTTTT. Translating gives CASSFDIAPRELFF.

The V call is TRBV12-3 or TRBV12-4, the J call TRBJ2-1; TRBD1 matches at 7 bases. The CDR3 has 13 amino acids. V lost 5 bases to trimming and J lost 9 bases; unmatched junction nucleotides: 7. The CDR3 DNA reads as TGTGCCAGCAGTCTCAGGGGGTGGGGTGAGCAGTTCTTC. Its protein is CASSLRGWGEQFF.

This clone was seen a single time. The rearrangement uses TRBV23-1 and TRBJ2-7; D is unclear. TRBV23-1 is filed as an ORF, its function uncertain. Between the trimmed V and J ends, which lost 1 base and 5 bases, there was a span of 15 bases. The CDR3 runs 15 residues. CDR3 DNA sequence: TGCGCCAGCAGTCAATGGCTAGGTATAATCGACGAGCAGTACTTC. It encodes CASSQWLGIIDEQYF.

The chain joins TRBV5-6 to TRBJ1-1; D is undetermined. The CDR3 is 14 residues long. Trimming took off 2 bases at V and 1 base at J, with 9 bases between the two ends. The germline V gene encodes CDR1 SGHDT and CDR2 YYEEEE. In DNA form, the CDR3 reads TGTGCCAGCAGCTTAATCCTGGGGAACACTGAAGCTTTCTTT. Translation gives CASSLILGNTEAFF.

The rearrangement joins TRBV7-9 to TRBJ2-6; D is possibly TRBD1 (5 bases). V lost 6 bases, J lost 2 bases, and 11 bases lay in between. The CDR3 is 15 amino acids. Looked up from germline, CDR1 is SEHNR and CDR2 is FQNEAQ (reference sequence). As DNA, the CDR3 is TGTGCCAGCAGGTGGGCAGGGACTGGGGCCAACGTCCTGACTTTC. This encodes CASRWAGTGANVLTF.

This chain joins TRBV28 and TRBJ2-2; D gene ambiguous. This CDR3 comprises 12 residues. Trimming cost V 7 bases and J 7 bases, with 10 bases left between them. CDR1 and CDR2 (germline): MDHEN, SYDVKM. The DNA for the CDR3 is TGTGCCAGCACCAGGACCATCGGGGAGCTGTTTTTT. Its translation: CASTRTIGELFF. The full variable domain, its missing parts supplied by reference TRBV28 and TRBJ2-2, is DVKVTQSSRYLVKRTGEKVFLECVQDMDHENMFWYRQDPGLGLRLIYFSYDVKMKEKGDIPEGYSVSREKKERFSLILESASTNQTSMYLCASTRTIGELFFGEGSRLTVL.

This chain's CDR3 is CASSLVLRGYNEQFF. The CDR3 coding sequence is TGTGCCAGCAGCTTGGTTCTCAGGGGCTACAATGAGCAGTTCTTC. The V gene is TRBV5-6, the J gene TRBJ2-1; TRBD1 might be the D (6 bases). Trimming removed 0 bases at V and 3 bases at J, with 10 bases between. Germline lookup yields CDR1 SGHDT and CDR2 YYEEEE. This CDR3 has 15 residues.

This clone was picked up one time. The chain combines TRBV29-1 with TRBJ2-2, with a possible D match to TRBD2 (5 bases). Per germline, CDR1 SQVTM and CDR2 ANQGSEA. Deletions cut 5 bases from V and 6 bases from J, with 22 bases between. The CDR3 totals 16 residues. CDR3 bases: TGCAGCGTTAGGCCACACCTAGGCGGGTCGGCCGGGGAGCTGTTTTTT. Its protein product is CSVRPHLGGSAGELFF.

This clone has just one count. The gene calls are TRBV27 and TRBJ1-6, with a possible D match to TRBD1 (6 bases). The CDR3 length is 13 residues. Germline V CDR1 and CDR2: MNHEY, SMNVEV (reference sequence). Trimming stripped 5 bases from V and 10 bases from J, with 12 bases between. The CDR3 nucleotides are TGTGCCAGCAGTCTTGGACAGATCTCACCCCTCCACTTT. It translates to CASSLGQISPLHF.

This chain connects TRBV11-2 to TRBJ2-4, with 13 bases lining up with TRBD2. This CDR3 region has 20 residues. V was clipped by 0 bases and J by 8 bases; unmatched bases: 16. CDR1 is SGHAT, CDR2 FQNNGV, per germline. The CDR3 spells CASSLEGQPGLAGIRYIQYF. The CDR3 DNA is TGTGCCAGCAGCTTAGAAGGCCAGCCGGGACTAGCGGGGATCCGGTACATTCAGTACTTC.

The rearrangement joins TRBV2 to TRBJ1-4, with TRBD1 identical over 7 bases. The CDR3 is 18 amino acids. CDR1 and CDR2 from the germline V gene are SNHLY and FYNNEI. The V and J ends lost 3 bases and 5 bases, in that order; junction bases with no gene match: 15. The CDR3, as DNA: TGTGCCAGCAGTGAGCCTACAGGGGTCCTCTTGAGCAATGAAAAACTGTTTTTT. It specifies CASSEPTGVLLSNEKLFF.

This clone was recorded only once. The rearrangement uses TRBV6-6 and TRBJ2-7; TRBD2 matches 7 bases. The V segment lost 5 bases and the J segment 6 bases; nucleotides outside the gene matches: 13. This CDR3 has 15 residues. Germline assignment: CDR1 MNHNY and CDR2 SVGAGI (reference sequence). The CDR3 loop is CASSPKLAKRGEQYF. CDR3 DNA sequence: TGTGCCAGCAGTCCTAAACTGGCCAAGCGGGGCGAGCAGTACTTC.

The chain couples TRBV4-1 to TRBJ1-5; D is unresolved. The ends were cut back, 0 bases at V and 9 bases at J, with 12 bases in the middle. Germline V lookup: CDR1 MGHRA, CDR2 YSYEKL. The CDR3 loop spans 14 amino acids. CDR3 in DNA: TGCGCCAGCAGCCAAGACTCAGGCTCCAGGCCCCAGCATTTT. The encoded protein is CASSQDSGSRPQHF.

DNA for the CDR3: TGCGCCAGCAGCCTCGCCGGAAAGGGGGGCACCGGGGAGCTGTTTTTT. Its protein is CASSLAGKGGTGELFF. The V gene is TRBV5-1, the J gene TRBJ2-2; D tentatively reads TRBD1 or TRBD2 (6 bases each). Germline CDR1 SGHRS, CDR2 YFSETQ. The V gene lost 4 bases and the J gene lost 4 bases, with 17 bases spanning the gap. The CDR3 has 16 amino acids.

In its sample, this clone was seen a few times. CDR3 sequence reads: CASSLQRGVTYEQYF. CDR3 nucleotides: TGTGCCAGCAGTTTACAGCGGGGGGTTACCTACGAGCAGTACTTC. The chain joins TRBV27 to TRBJ2-7; 9 positions agree with TRBD2. Germline CDR1 and CDR2: MNHEY and SMNVEV (reference sequence). CDR3 length: 15 amino acids. Trimming took 2 bases from V and 2 from J; bases not matched to a gene: 4.

The chain employs TRBV7-2 and TRBJ1-4; the D is unclear. This CDR3 contains 15 residues. V lost 0 bases to trimming and J lost 0 bases, with 5 bases between them. Germline CDR1 reads SGHTA; CDR2 reads FQGNSA. The CDR3 DNA reads as TGTGCCAGCAGCTTAGCCGTGGCAACTAATGAAAAACTGTTTTTT. It encodes CASSLAVATNEKLFF.

The chain carries TRBV20-1 and TRBJ1-1; D ambiguous. The CDR3 totals 12 residues. Trimming cost V 3 bases and J 11 bases, with 16 bases left between them. The V gene's germline CDR1 is DFQATT and CDR2 SNEGSKA (reference sequence). CDR3 residues: CSASLPTNYAFF. The CDR3 DNA reads as TGCAGTGCTAGTCTTCCAACAAACTACGCTTTCTTT.

This chain links TRBV7-6 with TRBJ2-1; 8 nucleotides match TRBD2. Germline V gene lookup returns CDR1 SGHVS and CDR2 FNYEAQ. V lost 5 bases, J lost 12 bases, and 6 bases stayed unmatched. This CDR3 is 12 amino acids long. The DNA of the CDR3 is TGTGCCAGCAGCCCACGGGGGGGCGTGCAGTTCTTC. Translation: CASSPRGGVQFF.

The chain recombines TRBV18 with TRBJ1-2; D is ambiguous. The CDR3 sequence is 15 residues long. Germline CDR1 and CDR2: KGHSH and LQKENI. Trimming shortened V by 3 bases and J by 8 bases, and 19 bases separated the two germline ends. The CDR3 here is CASSPRDTELSGYTF. CDR3 sequence (DNA): TGTGCCAGCTCACCTAGAGACACAGAATTGAGCGGCTACACCTTC.

The chain recombines TRBV5-6 with TRBJ1-2; 9 nucleotides match TRBD1. J was trimmed by 2 bases and V by 4 bases; bases with no gene match: 6. Germline assignment: CDR1 SGHDT and CDR2 YYEEEE. This CDR3 contains 15 residues. The chain's CDR3 is CASSPEGTGNYGYTF. The CDR3 DNA is TGTGCCAGCAGCCCCGAGGGGACAGGGAACTATGGCTACACCTTC.

V gene TRBV7-2 combines with J gene TRBJ1-2; 7 positions agree with TRBD1. The CDR3 sequence is 16 residues long. Germline V lookup: CDR1 SGHTA, CDR2 FQGNSA. V was clipped by 4 bases and J by 3 bases; unmatched bases: 11. Here the CDR3 reads CASSSNSGQKYYGYTF. The CDR3 DNA reads TGTGCCAGCAGCTCGAACTCGGGACAGAAGTACTATGGCTACACCTTC. The full variable domain, with the rest looked up from reference TRBV7-2 and TRBJ1-2, is GAGVSQSPSNKVTEKGKDVELRCDPISGHTALYWYRQSLGQGLEFLIYFQGNSAPDKSGLPSDRFSAERTGGSVSTLTIQRTQQEDSAVYLCASSSNSGQKYYGYTFGSGTRLTVV.

The chain uses TRBV6-5 and TRBJ1-1; D call uncertain. Deletions cut 2 bases from V and 3 bases from J, with 7 bases between. Germline CDR1 and CDR2: MNHEY and SVGAGI. The CDR3 loop spans 13 amino acids. For the CDR3, the DNA is TGTGCCAGCAGTTACGAAAGGGACACTGAAGCTTTCTTT. This translates into CASSYERDTEAFF.

The J gene is TRBJ2-4, the V gene TRBV9, with 10 bases aligning to TRBD1. Trimming at V came to 4 bases and at J to 7 bases, leaving 5 bases not matched to a gene. Per the germline V gene, CDR1 is SGDLS and CDR2 is YYNGEE. The length of the CDR3 is 14 residues. This CDR3 is CASSPRTGGNIQYF. In DNA, the CDR3 is TGTGCCAGCAGCCCTAGGACAGGGGGGAACATTCAGTACTTC.

CDR3 protein: CASSLGGVGYTF. Here the CDR3 DNA reads TGCGCCAGCAGCTTGGGAGGGGTCGGCTACACCTTC. The genes are TRBV5-1 and TRBJ1-2, with D possibly being TRBD1 (5 bases). Germline loops: CDR1 SGHRS, CDR2 YFSETQ. Trimming shortened V by 0 bases and J by 8 bases, and 8 bases separated the two germline ends. CDR3 length: 12 amino acids.

The chain links TRBV3-1 (or the pseudogene TRBV3-2) to TRBJ2-7, with TRBD2 matching over 8 bases. CDR1 LGHDT and CDR2 YNNKEL come from the germline V gene (reference sequence). The CDR3 covers 15 residues. J was trimmed by 5 bases and V by 3 bases; bases with no gene match: 9. The CDR3 loop is CASSHTTRGGNEQYF. The CDR3 nucleotides read TGTGCCAGCAGCCATACTACCCGGGGGGGCAACGAGCAGTACTTC.

The chain links TRBV3-1 (or the pseudogene TRBV3-2) to TRBJ2-7; D gene ambiguous. The V end lost 4 bases, the J end lost 5 bases, and 6 bases lay between the germline ends. The germline V gene encodes CDR1 LGHDT and CDR2 YNNKEL (reference sequence). The CDR3 runs 11 residues. Here the CDR3 DNA reads TGTGCCAGCAGCCGATCAGACGAGCAGTACTTC. This encodes CASSRSDEQYF.

The CDR3, as DNA: TGTGCCAGCAGCACCCAGGGACAGGCGGTCCACGAGCAGTACTTC. It is translated as CASSTQGQAVHEQYF. The chain employs TRBV7-2 and TRBJ2-7; TRBD1 matches 8 bases. Germline CDR1 reads SGHTA; CDR2 reads FQGNSA. The CDR3 sequence is 15 residues long. J gave up 5 bases and V 5 bases, and 11 bases lay outside the gene matches.